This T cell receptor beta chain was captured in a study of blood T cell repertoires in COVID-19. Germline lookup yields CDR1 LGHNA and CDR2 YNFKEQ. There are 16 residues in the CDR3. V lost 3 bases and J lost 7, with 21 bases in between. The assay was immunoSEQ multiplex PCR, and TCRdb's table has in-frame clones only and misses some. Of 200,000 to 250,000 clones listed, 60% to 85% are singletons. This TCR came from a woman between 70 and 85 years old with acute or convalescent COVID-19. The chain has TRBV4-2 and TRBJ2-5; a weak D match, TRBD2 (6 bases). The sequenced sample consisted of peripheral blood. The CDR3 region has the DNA TGTGCCAGCAGCCAGGCTCGGGACTCTCTGGGAGGGACCCAGTACTTC. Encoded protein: CASSQARDSLGGTQYF.